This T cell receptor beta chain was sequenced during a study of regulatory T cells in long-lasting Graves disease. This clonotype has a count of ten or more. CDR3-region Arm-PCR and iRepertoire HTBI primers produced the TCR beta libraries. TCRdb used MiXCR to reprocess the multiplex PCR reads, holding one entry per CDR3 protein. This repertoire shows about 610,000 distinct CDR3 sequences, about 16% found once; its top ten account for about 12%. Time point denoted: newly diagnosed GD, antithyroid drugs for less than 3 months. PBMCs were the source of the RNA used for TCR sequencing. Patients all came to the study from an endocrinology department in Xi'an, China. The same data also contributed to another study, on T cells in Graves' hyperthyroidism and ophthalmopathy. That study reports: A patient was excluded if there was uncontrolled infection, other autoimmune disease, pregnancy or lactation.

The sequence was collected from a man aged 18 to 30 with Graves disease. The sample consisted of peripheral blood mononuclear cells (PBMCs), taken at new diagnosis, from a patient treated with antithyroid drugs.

The CDR3 sequence is CASSDKRQMSYNEQFF. The CDR3, as DNA: TGTGCCAGCAGTGATAAACGACAGATGTCCTACAATGAGCAGTTCTTC. The chain recombines TRBV6-1 with TRBJ2-1, with D possibly matching TRBD1 (5 bases). The CDR3 runs to 16 residues. Trimming pared 3 bases from V and 1 base from J, leaving 13 bases between. Germline assignment: CDR1 MNHNS and CDR2 SASEGT.